What follows are 21 T cell receptor beta chains derived from one specimen sequenced in a study of tumor-infiltrating lymphocytes in primary liver carcinoma. TCR beta cDNA came from about 0.55 ug total RNA, primed with a constant-region primer. It was through three nested multiplex PCR rounds of slightly modified ARM-PCR that TCR beta libraries arose. The first two PCR rounds, around 10 cycles each, used TRBV1-TRBV30 forward primers and a C-beta reverse primer. Each CDR3 protein is one row after TCRdb ran MiXCR on the multiplex PCR reads. Of 95,000 to 150,000 distinct CDR3 sequences listed, 55% to 75% are singletons. Scientists recovered RNA and DNA together from approximately 20-30 mg of unsorted bulk tissue. What was sequenced was liver tumor tissue from sampling region 3. Subset described: tumor region T3, left-lateral pole. The receptors were sampled from a woman aged 60-70 years with primary liver carcinoma and hepatitis B virus infection.

Details on this clonotype: At one of its ends the junction is not consistent with the germline gene, which may arise from a read error. The chain joins TRBV10-2 to TRBJ2-7, with TRBD2 matching over 10 bases. This CDR3 has 19 residues. Per germline, CDR1 WSHSY and CDR2 SAAADI. DNA of the CDR3: TGTGCCAGCACTCCTTGGGGTAGCGGGAGGAGCGGGGCGACCTACGAGCAGTACTTC. Protein: CASTPWGSGRSGATYEQYF.

In the case of this clonotype: The conserved phenylalanine or tryptophan is not found at the CDR3 terminus, so this likely reflects a read error. No DNA is shown, since the ends of the CDR3 on it are uncertain; the CDR3 is the one TCRdb lists. The gene calls are TRBV11-1 and TRBJ2-7; TRBD1 was called by the table and not checked on the DNA. Per germline, CDR1 SGHAT and CDR2 FQDESV (reference sequence). The CDR3 spans 11 amino acids, including both terminal residues. CDR3 residues: CASGSGPVLYL.

With regard to this clonotype: At one end the junction does not follow the germline gene, possibly because of a read error. The rearrangement links TRBV11-2 to TRBJ2-1; tentatively, D is TRBD2 (6 bases). The CDR3 is made up of 12 amino acids. Germline V gene sequence: CDR1 SGHAT, CDR2 FQNNGV. The CDR3 is CASSLVLTGEIF. In DNA form, the CDR3 reads TGTGCCAGCAGCTTAGTTCTTACGGGGGAAATCTTC.

To note about this clonotype: Given a much more abundant clone one base away, this may be a read error. This chain connects TRBV14 to TRBJ2-2; a possible D gene is TRBD2 (5 bases). The V gene's germline CDR1 is SGHDN and CDR2 FVKESK. The length of the CDR3 is 14 residues. CDR3 protein: CASSRLGGSGELLF. The CDR3 nucleotides are TGTGCCAGCAGCCGACTCGGAGGTTCCGGGGAGCTGCTTTTT.

As concerns this clonotype: Its ends do not fully match the called genes, so a read error is possible. The rearrangement uses TRBV29-1 and TRBJ2-1; 11 bases are a match to TRBD2. Germline lookup yields CDR1 SQVTM and CDR2 ANQGSEA. The CDR3 consists of 14 residues. CDR3 in amino acids: CSVEGTSGHNGQSF. In nucleotides, the CDR3 is TGCAGCGTTGAAGGGACTAGCGGGCACAACGGGCAGTCCTTC.

Notes on this clonotype: A read error may be the cause here, since a much bigger clone is one base away. The chain carries TRBV10-3 and TRBJ2-3; tentative D call: TRBD1 (5 bases). The V gene lost 5 bases and the J gene lost 1 base, with 10 bases spanning the gap. The CDR3 runs to 14 residues. Germline V gives CDR1 ENHRY, CDR2 SYGVKD. CDR3 DNA: TGTGCCATCAGTCTACAGGTCGGCACAGATACGCAGTATTTT. Translation: CAISLQVGTDTQYF.

This clonotype has ten or more counts. The chain joins TRBV28 to TRBJ2-7; TRBD2 agrees at 11 bases. The CDR3 spans 17 residues. Germline lookup yields CDR1 MDHEN and CDR2 SYDVKM. The ends lost 6 bases at V and 6 bases at J; junction bases unmatched: 16. For the CDR3, the DNA is TGTGCCAGCAGCACCCTCAGCGGGCTAGCGGGAGGAGCCGAGCAGTACTTC. It encodes CASSTLSGLAGGAEQYF.

This clonotype came up a few times. The rearrangement uses TRBV6-5 and TRBJ1-6, with D tentatively TRBD1 (6 bases). Germline V CDR1 and CDR2: MNHEY, SVGAGI. Trimming shortened V by 0 bases and J by 8 bases, and 14 bases separated the two germline ends. The CDR3 spans 16 residues. CDR3 DNA sequence: TGTGCCAGCAGTTACTCGAGACGAAGGGGGGATTCACCCCTCCACTTT. Protein product: CASSYSRRRGDSPLHF.

For this clonotype: This may be a read error, as it is one base from a much larger clone. The V call is TRBV7-8, the J call TRBJ2-1; D is perhaps TRBD1 (5 bases). The CDR3 has 15 residues. From germline, CDR1 is SGHVS and CDR2 FQNEAQ. CDR3 DNA: TGTGCCAGCAGCTTAAATCTACAGGCGAACAATGAGCAGTCCTTC. Residues: CASSLNLQANNEQSF.

The table lists this clonotype with many counts. The chain recombines TRBV4-1 with TRBJ2-7; the D is unclear. The CDR3 sequence is 14 residues long. V shed 1 base and J shed 3 bases, with 10 bases lying between them. Germline CDR1 reads MGHRA; CDR2 reads YSYEKL. The CDR3 sequence is CASSQAISRYEQYF. As DNA, the CDR3 is TGCGCCAGCAGCCAAGCAATCTCTCGCTACGAGCAGTACTTC.

For this clonotype: One junction end does not reproduce the germline sequence, and a read error may be involved. The V call is TRBV6-1, the J call TRBJ2-4; D perhaps matches TRBD2 (5 bases). CDR1 and CDR2 (germline): MNHNS, SASEGT. The CDR3 is 12 amino acids. In DNA, the CDR3 is TGTGCCAGCAGTGAAGATCGGGATATTCTGTACTTC. Protein sequence: CASSEDRDILYF.

A word on this clonotype: Sequence at one end of the junction differs from germline and may be a read error. V gene TRBV7-9 combines with J gene TRBJ2-7, with D possibly TRBD2 on 6 matching bases. The CDR3 is 15 amino acids. Germline CDR1 SEHNR, CDR2 FQNEAQ (reference sequence). The CDR3 DNA reads as TGTGCCAGCGTCCTCGGGGGAGGCGGCTCCTACGAGCAGCACTTC. It is translated as CASVLGGGGSYEQHF. The full variable domain, with the rest looked up from reference TRBV7-9 and TRBJ2-7, is DTGVSQNPRHKITKRGQNVTFRCDPISEHNRLYWYRQTLGQGPEFLTYFQNEAQLEKSRLLSDRFSAERPKGSFSTLEIQRTEQGDSAMYLCASVLGGGGSYEQHFGPGTRLTVT.

The CDR3 DNA follows: TGCAGCGTCGCACATGGGGGTCAGCCCCAGTATTTT. This gives the protein CSVAHGGQPQYF. This chain uses TRBV29-1 with TRBJ1-5; either TRBD1 or TRBD2 may supply D (5 bases each). The DNA end lines up better with TRBJ2-3; the J call may be wrong. The CDR3 contains 12 residues. In germline, CDR1 is SQVTM, CDR2 ANQGSEA.

The chain is built from TRBV20-1 and TRBJ2-4, with D perhaps TRBD1 or TRBD2 (5 bases each). The CDR3 covers 14 residues. V was trimmed by 4 bases and J by 0 bases, leaving 10 bases between them. CDR1 and CDR2 (germline): DFQATT, SNEGSKA (reference sequence). The CDR3 DNA sequence: TGCAGTGCTACGGGACCTCTAGCCAAAAACATTCAGTACTTC. This sequence encodes CSATGPLAKNIQYF.

As concerns this clonotype: Being one base from a much bigger clone, this may be a read error. J is TRBJ2-5 and V is TRBV30; D call uncertain. The CDR3 totals 15 residues. Trimming removed 1 base from V and 2 bases from J, with 14 bases in between. The germline V gene has CDR1 GTSNPN and CDR2 SVGIG (reference sequence). CDR3 sequence: CAWSDGLVPQETQYF. CDR3 sequence (DNA): TGTGCCTGGAGTGATGGCCTAGTGCCGCAAGAGACCCAGTACTTC.

This clonotype was recorded only once. The junction shows a germline mismatch at one end, possibly a read error. V gene TRBV11-3 combines with J gene TRBJ1-5; 8 nucleotides agree with TRBD1. Germline loops: CDR1 SGHNT, CDR2 YENEEA. This CDR3 comprises 14 residues. CDR3 region: CASSPRTGCQPQHF. In DNA form, the CDR3 reads TGCGCCAGCAGCCCAAGGACAGGGTGTCAGCCCCAGCATTTT.

The chain uses TRBV12-3 or TRBV12-4 and TRBJ2-7; 8 bases align to TRBD1. V was pared by 9 bases and J by 6 bases, with 10 bases of the junction left unmatched. The CDR3 has 13 amino acids. CDR3 protein: CARSTGTGFEQYF. CDR3 nucleotide sequence: TGTGCCAGAAGTACCGGGACAGGCTTCGAGCAGTACTTC.

On this clonotype: A read error may explain this, as a much larger clone is one base away. The chain combines TRBV10-2 with TRBJ2-3, with D possibly being TRBD2 (5 bases). This CDR3 spans 14 amino acids. V was pared by 9 bases and J by 3 bases, with 16 bases between. Germline V lookup: CDR1 WSHSY, CDR2 SAAADI. For the CDR3, the DNA is TGCGCCAGGCAGAGGTCTCGGGAAACAGATACGCAGTATTTT. It translates to CARQRSRETDTQYF.

Note on this clonotype: The junction and the germline gene differ at one end; a read error may be behind it. This chain joins TRBV30 and TRBJ1-5; weak D call: TRBD1 (6 bases). The CDR3 covers 13 residues. Germline V gene lookup returns CDR1 GTSNPN and CDR2 SVGIG (reference sequence). CDR3 sequence: CAWSPTGFQSQHF. In nucleotides, the CDR3 is TGTGCCTGGAGTCCCACAGGGTTTCAGTCCCAGCATTTT.

This clonotype was found a few times. A much larger clonotype is one base distant, so this may be a read error. The V call is TRBV6-6, the J call TRBJ1-2; D call uncertain. The CDR3 extends over 12 amino acids. Germline V CDR1 and CDR2: MNHNY, SVGAGI (reference sequence). V lost 4 bases, J lost 10 bases, and 13 bases lay in between. CDR3 sequence (DNA): TGTGCCAGCAGTTCCGCGTCCGGTGACTACACCTTC. Protein: CASSSASGDYTF.

Comments on this clonotype: As the CDR3 is not closed by the conserved phenylalanine or tryptophan, this likely results from a read error. Because the CDR3's place on the DNA is in doubt, the DNA is left out and the CDR3 is given as listed by TCRdb. The V gene is TRBV4-2, the J gene TRBJ2-4; the tabulated D call, TRBD2, remains unverified against the DNA. The CDR3 spans 16 amino acids, including both terminal residues. Germline loops: CDR1 LGHNA, CDR2 YNFKEQ. CDR3 sequence: CASSRVLAGAAGGRYL.